This passage covers 20 T cell receptor beta chains from one sample sequenced in a study of T cell repertoires in cytomegalovirus infection. No antigen is known for these receptors. TCRdb reprocessed the reads via MiXCR and lists one record per CDR3 protein. The data contain more than 300,000 distinct CDR3 sequences, about 32% of them singletons. The source was cultured PBMCs, collected from culture after CMV antigen stimulation. The source is a human donor in good health (CMV status not recorded). Some clones in this sample may be carry-over from other donors' samples.

This sequence joins TRBV5-5 and TRBJ2-7; the match to TRBD1 covers 7 bases. The CDR3 contains 11 residues. CDR1 and CDR2 (germline): SGHKS, YYEKEE (reference sequence). The V gene end was trimmed by 4 bases and the J gene end by 5 bases; junction bases not matched to a gene: 0. The CDR3 region is CASSTGDEQYV. Here the CDR3 DNA reads TGTGCCAGCAGCACAGGGGACGAGCAGTACGTC.

This clonotype was detected ten times or more. The V call is TRBV7-9, the J call TRBJ2-7, with 8 bases matching TRBD1. The CDR3 has 15 amino acids. Per germline, CDR1 SEHNR and CDR2 FQNEAQ (reference sequence). V lost 0 bases, J lost 4 bases, and 5 bases stayed unmatched. The CDR3 coding sequence is TGTGCCAGCAGCTTAGCGCAGGGGGCGTCATACGAGCAGTACTTC. The encoded protein is CASSLAQGASYEQYF.

A few counts support this clonotype. V is TRBV23-1 and J is TRBJ1-5; perhaps TRBD1 as D (5 bases). TRBV23-1 carries the ORF label, with uncertain function. This CDR3 spans 19 amino acids. V was clipped by 2 bases and J by 5 bases, with 25 bases between them. For the CDR3, the DNA is TGCGCCAGCAGTCAAAAGGTATTGGACACAGAAAACACTCATCAGCCCCAGCATTTT. Residues: CASSQKVLDTENTHQPQHF.

This chain links TRBV7-2 with TRBJ2-7; 11 nucleotides line up with TRBD2. The CDR3 loop spans 14 amino acids. The germline V gene encodes CDR1 SGHTA and CDR2 FQGNSA. The trim removed 5 bases at V and 3 bases at J, leaving 3 bases unmatched. The CDR3 region is CASSPSGRNYEQYV. CDR3 nucleotides: TGTGCCAGCAGCCCTAGCGGGAGGAACTACGAGCAGTACGTC.

The CDR3 region is CASSLSLQYSDTQYF. Here the CDR3 DNA reads TGTGCCAGCAGTTTATCTCTGCAGTACTCAGATACGCAGTATTTT. The chain carries TRBV12-3 or TRBV12-4 and TRBJ2-3; D is unresolved. Trimming removed 2 bases from V and 4 bases from J, with 13 bases in between. The CDR3 is 15 residues long.

The chain employs TRBV7-2 and TRBJ2-5; 13 bases align to TRBD2. V lost 5 bases to trimming and J lost 3 bases; unmatched junction nucleotides: 9. The CDR3 is 17 residues long. Germline CDR1 SGHTA, CDR2 FQGNSA. CDR3 nucleotides: TGTGCCAGCAGCCCGGGACTAGCGGGATCGGGGGAAGAGACCCAGTACTTC. Translated: CASSPGLAGSGEETQYF.

This clonotype came up a few times. The V gene is TRBV5-3, the J gene TRBJ2-3; possibly TRBD2 for D (6 bases). TRBV5-3 is placed among ORFs of uncertain function. Trimming removed 8 bases at V and 2 bases at J, with 18 bases between. CDR3 length equals 15 residues. CDR3 sequence (DNA): TGTGCCAGCAGCCCCGTCGGACTAACCACAGATACGCAGTATTTT. Protein sequence: CASSPVGLTTDTQYF.

The genes are TRBV29-1 and TRBJ2-3; 11 bases are a match to TRBD2. J gave up 3 bases and V 8 bases, and 7 bases lay outside the gene matches. The CDR3 loop spans 14 amino acids. Germline V lookup: CDR1 SQVTM, CDR2 ANQGSEA. CDR3 protein: CSTSIAGGTDTQYF. CDR3 in DNA: TGCAGCACCTCTATAGCGGGAGGGACAGATACGCAGTATTTT.

The CDR3, as DNA: TGTGCCAGCAGCTTTTCTTCAGGGCGGGACCAGCCCCAGCATTTT. Translating it yields CASSFSSGRDQPQHF. The genes are TRBV7-9 and TRBJ1-5; D may be TRBD1 (5 bases). CDR1 and CDR2 (germline): SEHNR, FQNEAQ (reference sequence). Trimming left V 3 bases short and J 7 bases short, with 16 bases between. The CDR3 covers 15 residues.

This clonotype was counted a few times. The chain couples TRBV7-2 to TRBJ2-1; TRBD2 matches at 14 bases. The germline V gene encodes CDR1 SGHTA and CDR2 FQGNSA. V shed 6 bases and J 12 bases; nucleotides not matched to a gene: 7. The CDR3 length is 14 residues. The CDR3 region is CASSRLAGGPWQFF. For the CDR3, the DNA is TGTGCCAGCAGTCGACTAGCGGGAGGGCCTTGGCAGTTCTTC.

The V call is TRBV28, the J call TRBJ2-3; no definite D call. Germline V gene lookup returns CDR1 MDHEN and CDR2 SYDVKM. V was clipped by 3 bases and J by 2 bases, with 9 bases between them. This CDR3 spans 14 amino acids. CDR3 DNA sequence: TGTGCCAGCAGTTTGCCGGCCATCACAGATACGCAGTATTTT. Its translation is CASSLPAITDTQYF.

This clonotype has only a few counts. This chain connects TRBV13 to TRBJ2-5; 14 positions agree with TRBD2. Germline CDR1 PRHDT, CDR2 FYEKMQ (reference sequence). Trimming cost V 5 bases and J 5 bases; bases outside gene matches: 10. This CDR3 comprises 17 residues. The DNA of the CDR3 is TGTGCCAGCAGCGCGGGGACTAGCGGGAGTTCGGGTGAGACCCAGTACTTC. Translated, it gives CASSAGTSGSSGETQYF.

This clonotype was seen ten or more times. This chain joins TRBV7-2 and TRBJ2-7, with 9 bases fitting TRBD1. V shed 1 base and J 2 bases; nucleotides not matched to a gene: 3. The CDR3 contains 15 residues. The V gene's germline CDR1 is SGHTA and CDR2 FQGNSA. CDR3 protein: CASSLGTGGPYEQYF. The CDR3 bases are TGTGCCAGCAGCTTAGGAACAGGGGGCCCCTACGAGCAGTACTTC.

J is TRBJ2-1 and V is TRBV7-9, with 8 positions matching TRBD2. Germline assignment: CDR1 SEHNR and CDR2 FQNEAQ (reference sequence). The CDR3 loop spans 15 amino acids. V lost 3 bases, J lost 6 bases, and 7 bases stayed unmatched. CDR3 region: CASSFSSGRFNEQFF. Written as DNA, the CDR3 is TGTGCCAGCAGCTTCTCGAGCGGGAGATTCAATGAGCAGTTCTTC.

In regard to this clonotype: An end of the junction does not agree with germline; a read error may underlie this. The gene calls are TRBV20-1 and TRBJ2-3; D not certain. The CDR3 contains 9 residues. Germline CDR1 is DFQATT and CDR2 is SNEGSKA (reference sequence). The CDR3 nucleotides read TGCAGTGCTTCCCCCGGGCCCGCGTTT. It is translated as CSASPGPAF.

The V and J genes are TRBV5-5 and TRBJ2-3; the match to TRBD2 covers 9 bases. Germline lookup yields CDR1 SGHKS and CDR2 YYEKEE (reference sequence). The junction had 8 bases not matched to a gene; V was cut back by 0 bases and J by 6 bases. This CDR3 region has 16 residues. The CDR3 protein is CASSLGGLAGMDTQYF. The CDR3 DNA reads TGTGCCAGCAGCTTGGGTGGGCTAGCGGGAATGGATACGCAGTATTTT.

This chain uses TRBV7-3 with TRBJ2-1, with 9 bases that match TRBD2. J lost 4 bases, V lost 0 bases, and 7 bases had no gene match. Germline lookup yields CDR1 SGHTA and CDR2 FQGTGA. The CDR3 spans 17 residues. Here the CDR3 reads CASSLTALAGRYNEQFF. The CDR3 DNA reads as TGTGCCAGCAGCTTAACGGCTCTAGCGGGACGGTACAATGAGCAGTTCTTC.

This chain links TRBV20-1 with TRBJ1-5; 7 bases match TRBD1. The CDR3 runs to 15 residues. The germline V gene encodes CDR1 DFQATT and CDR2 SNEGSKA (reference sequence). V trimming: 4 bases; J trimming: 5 bases; junction bases outside the gene matches: 11. The CDR3 is CSATKTGRSDQPQHF. DNA for the CDR3: TGCAGTGCTACTAAGACAGGGAGGAGCGATCAGCCCCAGCATTTT.

Concerning this clonotype: One end of the junction fails to match germline, which may point to a read error. This chain uses TRBV5-5 with TRBJ2-7, with 10 bases matching TRBD1. This CDR3 region has 17 residues. Germline V gene lookup returns CDR1 SGHKS and CDR2 YYEKEE (reference sequence). The CDR3 region is CANSLRAGTGVSYEQYF. The CDR3 nucleotides are TGTGCCAACAGCCTGAGAGCCGGGACAGGGGTTTCCTACGAGCAGTACTTC.

The V and J genes are TRBV6-1 and TRBJ2-1; D gene uncertain. From germline, CDR1 is MNHNS and CDR2 SASEGT. The CDR3 extends over 13 amino acids. V gave up 2 bases and J gave up 6 bases, with 8 bases separating them. CDR3 loop: CASSETAFNEQFF. The CDR3 nucleotides are TGTGCCAGCAGTGAAACCGCGTTCAATGAGCAGTTCTTC.